This TCR beta chain was sequenced in a study of blood T cell repertoires in COVID-19. Overall study: T cells, B-cell-depleted T cells, or PBMCs supplied cDNA or gDNA.

Clones were sequenced by immunoSEQ multiplex PCR, and TCRdb holds only the in-frame ones, with some missing. This sample has roughly 290,000 clones, with over 75% found just once. CDR3 length: 14 residues. Trimming left V 0 bases short and J 6 bases short, with 11 bases between. The germline V gene encodes CDR1 SGDLS and CDR2 YYNGEE. The clonotype comes from a woman in her 30s with COVID-19, enrolled during active disease. The chain has TRBV9 and TRBJ2-3, with D tentatively TRBD1 (6 bases). The sample comprised peripheral blood. The CDR3 spells CASSVAVQGDTQYF. The CDR3 DNA is TGTGCCAGCAGCGTAGCTGTCCAGGGGGATACGCAGTATTTT.